The 30 T cell receptor beta chains presented below share a single source sample, sequenced in a study of monozygotic twins with inflammatory bowel disease. TCRdb reanalyzed the 5' RACE reads, giving one entry per CDR3 protein sequence and no DNA. The sample includes about 300,000 distinct CDR3 sequences. Sequenced input: blood. These receptors all stem from a human donor with ulcerative colitis or Crohn's disease, or a healthy co-twin of an affected twin (not recorded which).

V usage is TRBV12-3 or TRBV12-4 and J usage is TRBJ2-2; with no DNA, the TCRdb D assignment of TRBD2 cannot be verified. CDR3 length equals 16 residues. The CDR3 sequence: CASRGIGGDHTGELFF.

The chain recombines TRBV24-1 with TRBJ2-2; the TRBD1 assignment by TCRdb is unverifiable without DNA. Germline V gives CDR1 KGHDR, CDR2 SFDVKD. The CDR3 covers 15 residues. CDR3 protein: CATMTGGMNTGELFF.

This chain connects TRBV7-2 to TRBJ1-5; TCRdb proposes TRBD1, but this gene call is untestable without DNA. Germline values: CDR1 SGHTA, CDR2 FQGNSA. The CDR3 runs 12 residues. The CDR3 protein is CASSSRDQPQHF.

V and J are TRBV28 and TRBJ2-7; TCRdb names TRBD1, which stays unverified in the absence of DNA. The CDR3 extends over 15 amino acids. In germline, CDR1 is MDHEN, CDR2 SYDVKM. The CDR3 region is CASNEGGTGSYEQYF. Drawing the rest from reference TRBV28 and TRBJ2-7, the complete variable domain is DVKVTQSSRYLVKRTGEKVFLECVQDMDHENMFWYRQDPGLGLRLIYFSYDVKMKEKGDIPEGYSVSREKKERFSLILESASTNQTSMYLCASNEGGTGSYEQYFGPGTRLTVT.

The gene calls are TRBV18 and TRBJ1-2; TCRdb's assignment of TRBD1 cannot be checked, as there is no DNA. CDR3 length equals 14 residues. CDR1 and CDR2 (germline): KGHSH, LQKENI. The CDR3 is CASSNLGHRYGYTF.

The gene calls are TRBV2 and TRBJ2-2; there is no DNA to check the TCRdb D call of TRBD2. CDR1 is SNHLY, CDR2 FYNNEI, per germline. This CDR3 comprises 14 residues. CDR3 amino acids: CASSLLRLAGELFF.

V is TRBV4-3 and J is TRBJ2-7; lacking DNA, the TRBD1 call made by TCRdb goes unchecked. This CDR3 is 15 amino acids long. Germline V gives CDR1 LGHNA, CDR2 YSLEER. CDR3 residues: CASSQADRASYEQYF.

The chain has TRBV27 and TRBJ1-6. This CDR3 comprises 16 residues. The germline CDR1 and CDR2 sequences are MNHEY and SMNVEV (reference sequence). CDR3 sequence reads: CASMITVSSYNSPLHF.

The chain is built from TRBV19 and TRBJ1-1; there is no DNA to check the TCRdb D call of TRBD1. In germline, CDR1 is LNHDA, CDR2 SQIVND (reference sequence). This CDR3 has 17 residues. The CDR3 spells CASSIFGRGVLDTEAFF.

This rearrangement joins TRBV12-3 or TRBV12-4 to TRBJ2-5; TCRdb selects TRBD1, and the lack of DNA leaves this call unchecked. This CDR3 has 15 amino acids. The CDR3 reads CASSRGQTYQETQYF.

The chain is built from TRBV24-1 and TRBJ1-2. This CDR3 comprises 11 residues. Germline CDR1 is KGHDR and CDR2 is SFDVKD. The CDR3 protein is CATSDRYGYTF.

V is TRBV29-1 and J is TRBJ2-1. From germline, CDR1 is SQVTM and CDR2 ANQGSEA. This CDR3 has 12 amino acids. The CDR3 spells CSVGRSYNEQFF.

The rearrangement uses TRBV20-1 and TRBJ1-3. This CDR3 is built from 16 residues. Germline CDR1 reads DFQATT; CDR2 reads SNEGSKA (reference sequence). CDR3 amino acids: CSARGDLRNSGNTIYF.

The rearrangement joins TRBV5-1 to TRBJ2-1; as DNA is missing, the TRBD2 call by TCRdb cannot be tested. The CDR3 contains 16 residues. Germline CDR1 SGHRS, CDR2 YFSETQ. This CDR3 is CASSPEAGAIYNEQFF.

CDR3 protein: CASSLGYNYEQYF. This rearrangement joins TRBV5-1 to TRBJ2-7. In germline, CDR1 is SGHRS, CDR2 YFSETQ. The CDR3 is made up of 13 amino acids.

The chain uses TRBV29-1 and TRBJ2-7. CDR1 and CDR2 from the germline V gene are SQVTM and ANQGSEA. The CDR3 consists of 13 residues. The CDR3 here is CSVGVLASNEQYF.

CDR3 residues: CASREAEAEQYF. V usage is TRBV5-5 and J usage is TRBJ2-7. CDR1 SGHKS and CDR2 YYEKEE come from the germline V gene (reference sequence). CDR3 size: 12 residues.

This chain joins TRBV6-5 and TRBJ2-3; with no DNA, the TCRdb D assignment of TRBD2 cannot be verified. CDR1 MNHEY and CDR2 SVGAGI come from the germline V gene. This CDR3 has 17 amino acids. CDR3 region: CASSYAGGNGGTDTQYF.

The gene calls are TRBV28 and TRBJ1-5; TCRdb's assignment of TRBD1 cannot be checked, as there is no DNA. This CDR3 has 15 amino acids. CDR1 is MDHEN, CDR2 SYDVKM, per germline. CDR3 protein: CASSFTGRSNQPQHF.

This chain connects TRBV7-2 to TRBJ1-1; TCRdb names TRBD1, which stays unverified in the absence of DNA. The CDR3 is made up of 13 amino acids. Germline CDR1 SGHTA, CDR2 FQGNSA. The CDR3: CASRSGVNTEAFF. The full variable domain, completed using reference TRBV7-2 and TRBJ1-1, is GAGVSQSPSNKVTEKGKDVELRCDPISGHTALYWYRQSLGQGLEFLIYFQGNSAPDKSGLPSDRFSAERTGGSVSTLTIQRTQQEDSAVYLCASRSGVNTEAFFGQGTRLTVV.

V and J are TRBV3-1 and TRBJ2-3; TCRdb's D gene call, TRBD2, goes unchecked for lack of DNA. The germline V gene has CDR1 LGHDT and CDR2 YNNKEL (reference sequence). CDR3 length: 15 amino acids. CDR3 amino acids: CASSLSGRLPDTQYF.

V gene TRBV4-3 combines with J gene TRBJ2-4. The CDR3 is 12 amino acids. Looked up from germline, CDR1 is LGHNA and CDR2 is YSLEER. The CDR3 is CASSQSRNIQYF.

The V gene is TRBV28, the J gene TRBJ1-2; TCRdb selects TRBD1, and the lack of DNA leaves this call unchecked. Germline V gene sequence: CDR1 MDHEN, CDR2 SYDVKM. The CDR3 has 15 residues. CDR3: CASSLEGGANYGYTF.

J is TRBJ2-3 and V is TRBV25-1; TCRdb designates TRBD1, a call that cannot be tested without DNA. Germline values: CDR1 MGHDK, CDR2 SYGVNS. The CDR3 spans 17 residues. The CDR3 loop reads CASSEFPGTGGTDTQYF.

This chain joins TRBV10-3 and TRBJ2-7; TCRdb's assignment of TRBD2 cannot be checked, as there is no DNA. This CDR3 spans 18 amino acids. Looked up from germline, CDR1 is ENHRY and CDR2 is SYGVKD. The CDR3 is CAISESFSAGGPIYEQYF.

The gene calls are TRBV20-1 and TRBJ2-1; the TRBD1 assignment by TCRdb is unverifiable without DNA. CDR3 size: 13 residues. Germline V gene data show CDR1 as DFQATT and CDR2 as SNEGSKA (reference sequence). CDR3 sequence reads: CSVIGAGVNEQFF.

The J gene is TRBJ2-4, the V gene TRBV5-4; without DNA, the TCRdb call of TRBD2 cannot be checked. Germline CDR1 is SGHNT and CDR2 is YYREEE (reference sequence). The CDR3 loop spans 19 amino acids. The chain's CDR3 is CASSLGPREAPLAKNIQYF.

The chain uses TRBV27 and TRBJ1-1; the TRBD1 assignment by TCRdb is unverifiable without DNA. CDR3 length: 15 residues. Germline V gene data show CDR1 as MNHEY and CDR2 as SMNVEV (reference sequence). The CDR3 spells CASSGGQGRRTEAFF.

This rearrangement joins TRBV4-2 to TRBJ2-1; checking the TCRdb D call of TRBD2 is not possible without DNA. The CDR3 is made up of 11 amino acids. Germline loops: CDR1 LGHNA, CDR2 YNFKEQ. This chain's CDR3 is CASRREYEQFF.

The rearrangement uses TRBV7-2 and TRBJ2-2; TCRdb's D gene call, TRBD2, goes unchecked for lack of DNA. The CDR3 contains 17 residues. Germline V lookup: CDR1 SGHTA, CDR2 FQGNSA. CDR3 loop: CASSSGTRAVESGELFF.